This TCR beta chain emerged from a study of T cell repertoires in breast cancer. Unpaired genes were suppressed by blocking oligonucleotides during a second nested PCR. TCRdb fed the emulsion pairing reads into MiXCR, producing one record per CDR3 protein. The profile covers roughly 38,000 distinct CDR3 sequences, with 45% appearing a single time and around three fifths taken by the ten largest. Per germline, CDR1 MNHEY and CDR2 SMNVEV (reference sequence). The V end was cut by 6 bases, the J end by 5 bases, with 35 bases between. The CDR3 contains 21 residues. Paired alpha-beta TCRs of CD8+ T cells were analyzed by expanded emulsion RT-PCR.

This receptor was obtained from a pool of human donors with breast cancer or a healthy control (not recorded which). Specimen: CD8+ T cells. This chain connects TRBV27 to TRBJ2-1, with D perhaps TRBD2 (7 bases). The CDR3 region is CASSLALRGATWGRPHNEQFF. CDR3 sequence (DNA): TGTGCCAGCAGCCTGGCACTTCGGGGGGCAACATGGGGACGTCCCCACAATGAGCAGTTCTTC.